The rows below give T cell receptor beta chains drawn from one sample of a study of graft-versus-host responses after intestinal transplantation. Some clones are missing from TCRdb's copy, which holds only in-frame ones; the method was immunoSEQ multiplex PCR. Counted here are some 15,000 clones, approximately 61% occurring once; the ten biggest clones make up 7% to 9%. The sample in question was ileum tissue, obtained approximately 670 days after intestinal transplantation. These receptors were obtained from a human patient who received an intestinal transplant, so some T cells may come from the graft donor. Both conserved end residues are part of each CDR3. A D gene is named only where the DNA matches it firmly. Rows may omit the clone size; those that give it use once, few, many or a size class.

CDR3	DNA	V	J	size	D
CASSFGGASPDTQYF	TGTGCCAGCAGCTTCGGGGGGGCTTCTCCAGATACGCAGTATTTT	TRBV7-2	TRBJ2-3	NA	TRBD2
CASSETGQNYEQYF	TGTGCCAGCAGCGAGACGGGACAGAACTACGAGCAGTACTTC	TRBV9	TRBJ2-7	medium-sized	TRBD1
CASSLDLGELFF	TGTGCCAGCAGCTTAGATCTCGGGGAGCTGTTTTTT	TRBV11-2	TRBJ2-2	NA	NA
CASSRMPGTSGGPSRDTQYF	TGTGCCAGCAGCAGGATGCCCGGGACTAGCGGGGGACCAAGCAGAGATACGCAGTATTTT	TRBV5-5	TRBJ2-3	NA	TRBD2
CASSQDRGQSTGYTF	TGCGCCAGCAGCCAAGATAGGGGACAATCCACCGGCTACACCTTC	TRBV4-3	TRBJ1-2	NA	NA
CASTTGGPDTQYF	TGTGCCAGCACTACAGGGGGCCCAGATACGCAGTATTTT	TRBV2	TRBJ2-3	NA	TRBD1
CASSQGSSYNSPLHF	TGCGCCAGCAGCCAGGGGAGCTCCTATAATTCACCCCTCCACTTT	TRBV4-3	TRBJ1-6	once	NA
CASRERGSNYGYTF	TGTGCCAGCAGGGAGCGGGGTTCGAACTATGGCTACACCTTC	TRBV6-5	TRBJ1-2	NA	NA
CASSGQGTGNTIYF	TGCGCCAGCAGCGGACAGGGGACGGGAAACACCATATATTTT	TRBV5-1	TRBJ1-3	NA	TRBD1
CASKDRGFSPLHF	TGTGCCAGCAAGGACAGGGGGTTCTCACCCCTCCACTTT	TRBV6-5	TRBJ1-6	NA	TRBD1
CASSLTGEGQYF	TGTGCCAGCAGCTTGACAGGGGAAGGGCAGTACTTC	TRBV5-5	TRBJ2-7	NA	TRBD1
CAWRSLGAGSGEQYF	TGTGCCTGGAGATCATTGGGGGCGGGTTCTGGCGAGCAGTACTTC	TRBV30	TRBJ2-7	NA	NA
CASSDRSYEQYF	TGTGCCAGCTCCGACAGGTCCTACGAGCAGTACTTC	TRBV18	TRBJ2-7	NA	NA
CASSLVGGTYNEQFF	TGTGCCAGCAGCTTAGTGGGAGGGACCTACAATGAGCAGTTCTTC	TRBV7-2	TRBJ2-1	NA	TRBD2
CASSKWGQGNSPLHF	TGTGCCAGTAGTAAGTGGGGACAGGGTAATTCACCCCTCCACTTT	TRBV19	TRBJ1-6	once	TRBD1
CASSQDSINYEQYF	TGCGCCAGCAGCCAGGACTCGATTAACTACGAGCAGTACTTC	TRBV5-1	TRBJ2-7	few	NA
CASSLRRDYNEQFF	TGTGCCAGCAGCTTACGGCGGGACTACAATGAGCAGTTCTTC	TRBV11-3	TRBJ2-1	NA	NA
CASSQDYLSGSRQPQHF	TGCGCCAGCAGCCAAGATTATCTTAGTGGGAGTAGGCAGCCCCAGCATTTT	TRBV4-3	TRBJ1-5	NA	NA
CASSQDVGGGQPQHF	TGCGCCAGCAGCCAAGATGTTGGGGGCGGTCAGCCCCAGCATTTT	TRBV4-3	TRBJ1-5	NA	NA
CTSSQDDRISYEQYF	TGCACCAGCAGCCAAGATGACAGGATCTCCTACGAGCAGTACTTC	TRBV1	TRBJ2-7	NA	NA
CASSPVDRGTGYTF	TGTGCCAGCTCACCAGTTGACAGGGGTACTGGCTACACCTTC	TRBV18	TRBJ1-2	NA	TRBD1
CAISDRDTQYF	TGTGCCATCAGTGACAGGGATACGCAGTATTTT	TRBV10-3	TRBJ2-3	NA	NA
CASSMGLEGKNIQYF	TGTGCCAGTAGTATGGGACTAGAGGGCAAAAACATTCAGTACTTC	TRBV19	TRBJ2-4	few	TRBD2
CSPRKQGANEQFF	TGCAGCCCCCGTAAACAGGGGGCGAATGAGCAGTTCTTC	TRBV29-1	TRBJ2-1	NA	TRBD1
CASHRLKTGLYGYTF	TGTGCCAGCCACCGATTGAAGACAGGACTTTATGGCTACACCTTC	TRBV6-5	TRBJ1-2	NA	NA
CASKTGSGVAGELFF	TGTGCCAGCAAAACCGGTTCAGGGGTAGCCGGGGAGCTGTTTTTT	TRBV7-9	TRBJ2-2	NA	NA